The next 26 T cell receptor beta chains were all read from a single sample in a study of blood T cell repertoires in COVID-19. Sequenced by immunoSEQ multiplex PCR; TCRdb stores in-frame clones only, minus some. Of 130,000 or so clones listed, about 80% are singletons. Sequenced: peripheral blood. The receptors were gathered from a human donor in a cohort sampled during active COVID-19.

The chain uses TRBV7-9 and TRBJ1-1; 7 bases agree with TRBD1. The CDR3 is made up of 16 amino acids. Germline CDR1 is SEHNR and CDR2 is FQNEAQ (reference sequence). After removal of 4 bases from V and 5 bases from J, the junction contained 13 bases not matched to a gene. The CDR3 protein is CASSSPRTGRGTEAFF. The CDR3 DNA sequence: TGTGCCAGCAGCTCCCCCAGGACAGGACGCGGGACTGAAGCTTTCTTT.

J is TRBJ2-7 and V is TRBV29-1; 7 positions agree with TRBD2. Germline CDR1 is SQVTM and CDR2 is ANQGSEA. The V segment lost 4 bases and the J segment 4 bases; nucleotides outside the gene matches: 7. The CDR3 is made up of 13 amino acids. The CDR3 sequence is CSVVPSGGYEQYF. The CDR3 bases are TGCAGCGTTGTCCCATCGGGGGGTTACGAGCAGTACTTC.

This clone was counted a few times. This chain links TRBV4-1 with TRBJ1-1; the D gene is possibly TRBD1 (5 bases). The V gene lost 1 base and the J gene lost 6 bases, with 9 bases spanning the gap. Germline V lookup: CDR1 MGHRA, CDR2 YSYEKL. This CDR3 has 13 amino acids. The CDR3 DNA follows: TGCGCCAGCAGCCAAGTCGGGGGGGCTGAAGCTTTCTTT. Its protein product is CASSQVGGAEAFF.

A few counts support this clone. V is TRBV4-2 and J is TRBJ1-4; 7 bases align to TRBD1. CDR1 LGHNA and CDR2 YNFKEQ come from the germline V gene. The CDR3 runs to 17 residues. V gave up 2 bases and J gave up 0 bases; unmatched junction bases: 6. The chain's CDR3 is CASSQTAGGATNEKLFF. Here the CDR3 DNA reads TGTGCCAGCAGCCAAACCGCAGGGGGAGCAACTAATGAAAAACTGTTTTTT.

CDR3 in DNA: TGTGCCTGGAGTGTGGAGCAGACCCTCCACTTT. This sequence encodes CAWSVEQTLHF. The gene calls are TRBV30 and TRBJ1-6; D ambiguous. CDR1 and CDR2 from the germline V gene are GTSNPN and SVGIG (reference sequence). V was clipped by 0 bases and J by 14 bases, with 8 bases between them. CDR3 length equals 11 residues. The variable domain in full, completed from reference TRBV30 and TRBJ1-6, reads SQTIHQWPATLVQPVGSPLSLECTVEGTSNPNLYWYRQAAGRGLQLLFYSVGIGQISSEVPQNLSASRPQDRQFILSSKKLLLSDSGFYLCAWSVEQTLHFGNGTRLTVT.

The genes are TRBV3-1 (or the pseudogene TRBV3-2) and TRBJ1-1, with 8 bases matching TRBD1. J gave up 8 bases and V 5 bases, and 10 bases lay outside the gene matches. The CDR3 runs 14 residues. Germline CDR1 is LGHDT and CDR2 is YNNKEL (reference sequence). The CDR3 is CASSSGTGDPEAFF. CDR3 bases: TGTGCCAGCAGCAGTGGGACAGGAGATCCGGAAGCTTTCTTT.

Here the CDR3 reads CASSLGQGRVNIQYF. The CDR3 DNA is TGTGCCAGCAGCTTGGGACAGGGAAGGGTAAACATTCAGTACTTC. The chain is built from TRBV5-4 and TRBJ2-4; 7 bases are shared with TRBD1. Germline CDR1 and CDR2: SGHNT and YYREEE (reference sequence). The V segment lost 0 bases and the J segment 6 bases; nucleotides outside the gene matches: 6. The CDR3 loop spans 15 amino acids.

The chain is built from TRBV7-3 and TRBJ2-1; 9 bases line up with TRBD1. The CDR3 is made up of 17 amino acids. The V gene's germline CDR1 is SGHTA and CDR2 FQGTGA. Unmatched junction bases numbered 15, after V lost 5 bases and J lost 7 bases. The CDR3 DNA is TGTGCCAGCAGCGGGGGACAGGGACAATCCCTTATTAATGAGCAGTTCTTC. It yields the protein CASSGGQGQSLINEQFF.

V is TRBV27 and J is TRBJ1-2; 11 bases line up with TRBD1. Germline-derived CDR1 and CDR2 are MNHEY and SMNVEV (reference sequence). V trimming: 4 bases; J trimming: 4 bases; junction bases outside the gene matches: 5. The CDR3 contains 15 residues. The CDR3 here is CASSSTGTGGYGYTF. The DNA for the CDR3 is TGTGCCAGCAGTTCCACCGGGACAGGGGGCTATGGCTACACCTTC.

The V and J genes are TRBV3-1 (or the pseudogene TRBV3-2) and TRBJ1-1; TRBD1 is a possible D gene (5 bases). Germline loops: CDR1 LGHDT, CDR2 YNNKEL (reference sequence). The CDR3 contains 14 residues. Trimming took off 1 base at V and 1 base at J, with 7 bases between the two ends. CDR3 residues: CASSQGGENTEAFF. Here the CDR3 DNA reads TGTGCCAGCAGCCAAGGGGGGGAGAACACTGAAGCTTTCTTT.

The chain uses TRBV7-2 and TRBJ2-2, with D maybe TRBD2 (5 bases). The V end lost 2 bases, the J end lost 4 bases, and 8 bases lay between the germline ends. This CDR3 is built from 14 residues. Germline CDR1 and CDR2: SGHTA and FQGNSA. The CDR3 coding sequence is TGTGCCAGCAGCTTAACTAGGACCACCGGGGAGCTGTTTTTT. Amino acids: CASSLTRTTGELFF.

V usage is TRBV27 and J usage is TRBJ2-7; the D is unclear. The CDR3 is made up of 15 amino acids. Germline-derived CDR1 and CDR2 are MNHEY and SMNVEV (reference sequence). Deletions cut 3 bases from V and 4 bases from J, with 16 bases between. CDR3 nucleotide sequence: TGTGCCAGCAGTTTCGCAGCTAGGAGAGGTTACGAGCAGTACTTC. This gives the protein CASSFAARRGYEQYF.

The chain employs TRBV28 and TRBJ2-3; TRBD2 aligns across 7 bases. The J segment lost 4 bases and the V segment lost 5 bases, leaving 12 bases of the junction unmatched. The CDR3 runs to 16 residues. Germline V gene sequence: CDR1 MDHEN, CDR2 SYDVKM. For the CDR3, the DNA is TGTGCCAGCAGTCCGGGGGGAGGTTTACGGGCAGATACGCAGTATTTT. Translated, it gives CASSPGGGLRADTQYF. The variable domain in full, completed from reference TRBV28 and TRBJ2-3, reads DVKVTQSSRYLVKRTGEKVFLECVQDMDHENMFWYRQDPGLGLRLIYFSYDVKMKEKGDIPEGYSVSREKKERFSLILESASTNQTSMYLCASSPGGGLRADTQYFGPGTRLTVL.

This clone was observed once. The chain combines TRBV18 with TRBJ2-3; 11 bases align to TRBD2. Germline V gene lookup returns CDR1 KGHSH and CDR2 LQKENI. The CDR3 covers 17 residues. J gave up 1 base and V 5 bases, and 8 bases lay outside the gene matches. The CDR3 nucleotides are TGTGCCAGCTCAGGGGGCACTAGCGGGAGCGGCACAGATACGCAGTATTTT. It codes for CASSGGTSGSGTDTQYF.

This clone is medium-sized within its sample. The chain links TRBV7-8 to TRBJ1-2; TRBD1 matches 7 bases. This CDR3 is 15 amino acids long. Germline CDR1 SGHVS, CDR2 FQNEAQ. V trimming: 1 base; J trimming: 8 bases; junction bases outside the gene matches: 10. The CDR3 DNA is TGTGCCAGCAGCTTAGTGACAGGGATTGACGAGGGCTACACCTTC. As protein: CASSLVTGIDEGYTF.

The V and J genes are TRBV16 and TRBJ2-1; no clear D. Germline lookup yields CDR1 KGHSY and CDR2 FQNENV. V lost 2 bases to trimming and J lost 8 bases, with 10 bases between them. There are 13 residues in the CDR3. The CDR3 DNA follows: TGTGCCAGCAGCCAAGACTCATACGATGAGCAGTTCTTC. Amino acid sequence: CASSQDSYDEQFF.

This clone came up once. The chain combines TRBV2 with TRBJ2-3, with D possibly matching TRBD1 (5 bases). This CDR3 region has 13 residues. Looked up from germline, CDR1 is SNHLY and CDR2 is FYNNEI. V lost 8 bases and J lost 3, with 12 bases in between. CDR3 sequence: CASVRGITDTQYF. CDR3 nucleotide sequence: TGTGCCAGCGTAAGGGGAATTACAGATACGCAGTATTTT.

The chain carries TRBV7-6 and TRBJ2-3, with 7 nucleotides matching TRBD2. The CDR3 is 12 residues long. Germline loops: CDR1 SGHVS, CDR2 FNYEAQ. This chain's CDR3 is CAAGVSTDTQYF. CDR3 DNA sequence: TGTGCGGCGGGGGTGAGCACAGATACGCAGTATTTT.

The chain employs TRBV7-2 and TRBJ2-1; 12 bases map to TRBD2. The CDR3 extends over 14 amino acids. Germline assignment: CDR1 SGHTA and CDR2 FQGNSA. Losses at the gene ends were 5 bases for V and 9 bases for J; bases not matched to a gene: 5. CDR3: CASSGLAGIAEQFF. The CDR3 region has the DNA TGTGCCAGCAGCGGACTAGCGGGAATAGCTGAGCAGTTCTTC.

The chain couples TRBV7-9 to TRBJ1-4; D is perhaps TRBD1 (5 bases). Germline V CDR1 and CDR2: SEHNR, FQNEAQ (reference sequence). Trimming left V 5 bases short and J 2 bases short, with 12 bases between. The CDR3 contains 15 residues. CDR3 protein: CASSQKGPTNEKLFF. In DNA, the CDR3 is TGTGCCAGCAGCCAGAAGGGGCCCACTAATGAAAAACTGTTTTTT.

This clone was picked up a small number of times. The CDR3, as DNA: TGTGCCAGCAGTCGGACAGGGGACTATGGCTACACCTTC. Translation gives CASSRTGDYGYTF. V gene TRBV6-2 or TRBV6-3 combines with J gene TRBJ1-2, with TRBD1 matching 9 bases. CDR1 and CDR2 (germline): MNHEY, SVGEGT. The CDR3 has 13 amino acids. The V segment lost 5 bases and the J segment 3 bases; nucleotides outside the gene matches: 1.

The J gene is TRBJ2-3, the V gene TRBV5-6, with TRBD1 matching over 8 bases. The CDR3 is made up of 11 amino acids. CDR1 and CDR2 (germline): SGHDT, YYEEEE. The V segment lost 5 bases and the J segment 11 bases; nucleotides outside the gene matches: 4. The CDR3 loop is CASRAGTGQYF. The CDR3 bases are TGTGCCAGCAGGGCCGGGACAGGGCAGTATTTT.

The sample holds one count of this clone. The chain is built from TRBV28 and TRBJ2-1; 13 nucleotides match TRBD2. Looked up from germline, CDR1 is MDHEN and CDR2 is SYDVKM. This CDR3 is 19 amino acids long. V lost 4 bases to trimming and J lost 6 bases; unmatched junction nucleotides: 15. Written as DNA, the CDR3 is TGTGCCAGCAGTTCCCACGGACTAGCGGGGGCCCTGAGCGTCAATGAGCAGTTCTTC. This translates into CASSSHGLAGALSVNEQFF.

The chain links TRBV5-4 to TRBJ1-1; 7 nucleotides align to TRBD1. Looked up from germline, CDR1 is SGHNT and CDR2 is YYREEE (reference sequence). The CDR3 covers 14 residues. Losses at the gene ends were 4 bases for V and 1 base for J; bases not matched to a gene: 4. The CDR3 DNA reads as TGTGCCAGCAGCATCGGGACAGCGAACACTGAAGCTTTCTTT. It translates to CASSIGTANTEAFF.

On this clone itself: The same CDR3 also results from other DNA sequences found in this sample. The rearrangement joins TRBV3-1 (or the pseudogene TRBV3-2) to TRBJ1-1; D remains ambiguous. This CDR3 has 13 amino acids. Germline loops: CDR1 LGHDT, CDR2 YNNKEL (reference sequence). V shed 1 base and J shed 1 base, with 4 bases lying between them. The CDR3 DNA reads as TGTGCCAGCAGCCAAGGCGGGAACACTGAAGCTTTCTTT. This gives the protein CASSQGGNTEAFF.

The rearrangement uses TRBV7-6 and TRBJ2-7, with 10 nucleotides matching TRBD2. CDR1 is SGHVS, CDR2 FNYEAQ, per germline. The length of the CDR3 is 15 residues. Trimming at V came to 5 bases and at J to 3 bases, leaving 7 bases not matched to a gene. The CDR3 reads CASSPPLAGHYEQYF. For the CDR3, the DNA is TGTGCCAGCAGCCCCCCACTAGCGGGGCACTACGAGCAGTACTTC.